The rows below give T cell receptor beta chains drawn from one sample of a study of technical replicates of blood from a few donors. Using immunoSEQ multiplex PCR, the repertoire was profiled, and TCRdb retains in-frame clones only, with some absent. There are approximately 87,000 clones in the sample; around 96% occur only once, and 0.34% lies in the top ten. Sequenced material: T cells isolated from PBMCs. Source of these receptors: a human donor in good health. Each CDR3 is given with its conserved first and last residue. D genes are given only for firm matches. Size values are once, few and many counts, or a class for expanded clones, and some rows have none.

clone_size d_call j_call v_call cdr3_length cdr3_nt cdr3_aa
. TRBD2 TRBJ2-3 TRBV5-6 16 TGTGCCAGCAGCTTAATTGCGGGAGGGCCGATAGATACGCAGTATTTT CASSLIAGGPIDTQYF
. TRBD2 TRBJ2-7 TRBV13 15 TGTGCCAGCAGCTCTTCTTTGCGGGAGTTTAACGAGCAGTACTTC CASSSSLREFNEQYF
. TRBD1 TRBJ1-2 TRBV7-2 14 TGTGCCAGCAGCTTAGAGACAGGGATCTATGGCTACACCTTC CASSLETGIYGYTF
. . TRBJ1-5 TRBV28 15 TGTGCCAGCAGTTTGTATCCAGGTAGCAATCAGCCCCAGCATTTT CASSLYPGSNQPQHF
. . TRBJ2-7 TRBV11-3 13 TGTGCCAGCAGCTTGGTCGGGGGGCCGGAGCAGTACTTC CASSLVGGPEQYF
. TRBD1 TRBJ2-1 TRBV7-6 15 TGTGCCAGCAGCCTACCGGGACAGGGGTCCTATGAGCAGTTCTTC CASSLPGQGSYEQFF
. TRBD2 TRBJ2-3 TRBV10-1 15 TGCGCCAGCGCCCCTAGGGTAGCGGGAGCAGATACGCAGTATTTT CASAPRVAGADTQYF
once TRBD2 TRBJ2-7 TRBV5-6 17 TGTGCCAGCAGCTGGGAACTTCTAGCGGGCGACTCCTACGAGCAGTACTTC CASSWELLAGDSYEQYF
. TRBD1 TRBJ1-1 TRBV27 16 TGTGCCAGCAGTTTTTGGGGACAGACCATGAACACTGAAGCTTTCTTT CASSFWGQTMNTEAFF
. TRBD2 TRBJ2-1 TRBV6-5 16 TGTGCCAGCAGTTCCTTAGGTAGCGGGAGGGTCAATGAGCAGTTCTTC CASSSLGSGRVNEQFF
. TRBD2 TRBJ2-1 TRBV7-8 16 TGTGCCAGCAGCTTAGGAGCGGGAGCTTTTTACAATGAGCAGTTCTTC CASSLGAGAFYNEQFF
. . TRBJ2-2 TRBV11-3 17 TGTGCCAGCAGCTCTAAAACTTGGTCGGTGAACACCGGGGAGCTGTTTTTT CASSSKTWSVNTGELFF
. . TRBJ1-1 TRBV13 13 TGTGCCAGCAGCTTACAGGGTAGGCCTGAAGCTTTCTTT CASSLQGRPEAFF
. TRBD2 TRBJ2-1 TRBV9 17 TGTGCCAGCAGCATCTCCGGGACTAGCGGGAGGGGCGATGAGCAGTTCTTC CASSISGTSGRGDEQFF
. . TRBJ2-5 TRBV5-4 15 TGTGCCAGCAGCTTGGAGCACAAAAGCGGGGAGACCCAGTACTTC CASSLEHKSGETQYF
. . TRBJ2-7 TRBV4-1 13 TGCGCCAGCAGCCTACGCGGGGTTTACGAGCAGTACTTC CASSLRGVYEQYF
. TRBD1 TRBJ1-2 TRBV14 16 TGTGCCAGCAGCCGCACAGGGGGCGATTTCGACTATGGCTACACCTTC CASSRTGGDFDYGYTF
. TRBD1 TRBJ1-1 TRBV10-3 13 TGTGCCACCGCGACAGGGCCCAACACTGAAGCTTTCTTT CATATGPNTEAFF
. . TRBJ2-7 TRBV19 19 TGTGCCAGTAGTATACCCGTTTTGTACGGGGAGGTTTTTTTCGACGAGCAGTACTTC CASSIPVLYGEVFFDEQYF
. TRBD1 TRBJ2-1 TRBV7-8 14 TGTGCCAGCAGCTCACAGGGGTCCTACAATGAGCAGTTCTTC CASSSQGSYNEQFF
. . TRBJ2-7 TRBV9 16 TGTGCCAGCAGCGTAAGGCCCGAGGGCGGCAACTACGAGCAGTACTTC CASSVRPEGGNYEQYF
. . TRBJ1-2 TRBV4-1 13 TGCGCCAGCAGCCAAGCTTCAGGGGAAGGCTACACCTTC CASSQASGEGYTF
. TRBD2 TRBJ2-1 TRBV10-2 12 TGCGCCAGCAGACTAGCGGGAACTGAGCAGTTCTTC CASRLAGTEQFF
. . TRBJ2-7 TRBV25-1 12 TGTGCCAGCAGGGGGCCCGGCTACGAGCAGTACTTC CASRGPGYEQYF
. . TRBJ2-3 TRBV28 13 TGTGCCAGCAGCGCCCCCGTAAGCGATACGCAGTATTTT CASSAPVSDTQYF
. . TRBJ2-5 TRBV29-1 14 TGCAGCGTTTTTTTACCGACTGGGGGGGAGACCCAGTACTTC CSVFLPTGGETQYF
. TRBD1 TRBJ2-1 TRBV4-2 14 TGTGCCAGCAGCCAAGAGGGACAGGGAAATGAGCAGTTCTTC CASSQEGQGNEQFF
. TRBD2 TRBJ2-3 TRBV13 16 TGTGCCAGCAGCCCAGTTGGAACTAGCGGAACAGATACGCAGTATTTT CASSPVGTSGTDTQYF
. . TRBJ2-7 TRBV19 13 TGTGCCAGTGGAGCGGGACACTCCTACGAGCAGTACTTC CASGAGHSYEQYF
once TRBD2 TRBJ2-1 TRBV10-3 16 TGTGCCATCAGTGACTCTGGCGGGAGGGCCCTCGATGAGCAGTTCTTC CAISDSGGRALDEQFF
. . TRBJ2-5 TRBV19 11 TGTGCCAGTAGTGAAGGGGGGACCCAGTACTTC CASSEGGTQYF
. TRBD2 TRBJ2-7 TRBV28 14 TGTGCCAGCAGTTTAGGCGGGAGGATCCACGAGCAGTACTTC CASSLGGRIHEQYF
. . TRBJ1-3 TRBV10-3 13 TGTGCCATCAGTGGTTTTAAATTTGACACCATATATTTT CAISGFKFDTIYF
. . TRBJ2-5 TRBV27 14 TGTGCCAGCAGGAAAAACAGGTTCCAAGAGACCCAGTACTTC CASRKNRFQETQYF
. . TRBJ1-1 TRBV9 14 TGTGCCAGCAGCGTAGTCCTTGCAGTCACTGAAGCTTTCTTT CASSVVLAVTEAFF
. . TRBJ2-7 TRBV14 14 TGTGCCAGCTCCCAAGTGGGGGCGTCTTACGAGCAGTACTTC CASSQVGASYEQYF
. TRBD1 TRBJ2-2 TRBV9 13 TGTGCCAGCAGCCAGACAGGGACCGGGGAGCTGTTTTTT CASSQTGTGELFF
. TRBD1 TRBJ2-6 TRBV28 17 TGTGCCAGCAGTTCCGGGACAGGGGTCTCTGGGGCCAACGTCCTGACTTTC CASSSGTGVSGANVLTF
. . TRBJ2-1 TRBV5-5 18 TGTGCCAGCAGCTTACAGGGGGCTCCGCTAGCGGGTGGGAATGAGCAGTTCTTC CASSLQGAPLAGGNEQFF
. . TRBJ2-3 TRBV27 14 TGTGCCAGCAGTTTCCAGGAAAGCACAGATACGCAGTATTTT CASSFQESTDTQYF
once TRBD1 TRBJ2-1 TRBV7-7 15 TGTGCTAGCAGCTTAGGAGGGACAGGGGACAATGAGCAGTTCTTC CASSLGGTGDNEQFF
once TRBD1 TRBJ1-2 TRBV30 12 TGTGCCCTGGACAGGGGTGGAGATGGCTACACCTTC CALDRGGDGYTF